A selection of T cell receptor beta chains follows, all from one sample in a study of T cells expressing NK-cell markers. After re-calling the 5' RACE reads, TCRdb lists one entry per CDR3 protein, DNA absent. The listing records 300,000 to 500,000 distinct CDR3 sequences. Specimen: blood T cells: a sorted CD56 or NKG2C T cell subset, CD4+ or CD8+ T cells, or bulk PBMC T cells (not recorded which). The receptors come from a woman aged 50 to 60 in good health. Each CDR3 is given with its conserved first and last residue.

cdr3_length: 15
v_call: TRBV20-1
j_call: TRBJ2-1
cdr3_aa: CSATPLAGGLDEQFF

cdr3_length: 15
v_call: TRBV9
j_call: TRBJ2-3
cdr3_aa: CASSVDGSGTDTQYF

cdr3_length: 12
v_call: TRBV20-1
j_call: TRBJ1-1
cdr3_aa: CSASRQNTEAFF

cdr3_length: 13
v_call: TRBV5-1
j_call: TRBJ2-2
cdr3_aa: CASSKDSLGELFF

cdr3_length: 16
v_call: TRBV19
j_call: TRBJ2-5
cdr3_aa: CASSEAGTGYQETQYF

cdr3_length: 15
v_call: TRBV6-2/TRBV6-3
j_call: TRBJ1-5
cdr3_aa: CASRDTPGLNQPQHF

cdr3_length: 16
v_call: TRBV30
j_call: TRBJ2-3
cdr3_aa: CAWSRTSGGYTDTQYF

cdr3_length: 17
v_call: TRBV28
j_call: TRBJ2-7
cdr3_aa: CASSSTWTSGSFYEQYF

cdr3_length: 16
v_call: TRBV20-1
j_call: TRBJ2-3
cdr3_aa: CSASVDLATFADTQYF

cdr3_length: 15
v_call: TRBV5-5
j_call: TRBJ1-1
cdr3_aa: CASSLSVTVNTEAFF

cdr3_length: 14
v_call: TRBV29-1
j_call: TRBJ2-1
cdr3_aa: CSVEWDPLDNEQFF

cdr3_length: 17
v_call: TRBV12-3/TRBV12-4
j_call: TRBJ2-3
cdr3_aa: CASSPPPSGLLTDTQYF

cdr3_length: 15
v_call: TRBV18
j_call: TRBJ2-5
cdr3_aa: CASSPSAVGAETQYF

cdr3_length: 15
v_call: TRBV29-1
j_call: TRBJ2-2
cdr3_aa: CSAQIAGVRTGELFF

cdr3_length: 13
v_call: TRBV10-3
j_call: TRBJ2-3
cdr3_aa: CATQDTYTDTQYF

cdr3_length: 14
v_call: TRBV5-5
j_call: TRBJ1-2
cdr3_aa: CASSLDLGNYGYTF

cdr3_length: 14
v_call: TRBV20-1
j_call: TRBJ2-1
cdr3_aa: CSAGTPLTYNEQFF

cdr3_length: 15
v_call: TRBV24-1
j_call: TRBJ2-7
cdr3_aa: CATSDSGQGEGEQYF

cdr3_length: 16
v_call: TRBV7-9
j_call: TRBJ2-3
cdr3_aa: CASSFDSSYHRNTQYF

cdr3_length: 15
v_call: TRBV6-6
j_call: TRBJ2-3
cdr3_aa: CASSAGGGRSDTQYF

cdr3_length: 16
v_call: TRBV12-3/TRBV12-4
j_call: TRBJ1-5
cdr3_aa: CASSFDWTPNNQPQHF

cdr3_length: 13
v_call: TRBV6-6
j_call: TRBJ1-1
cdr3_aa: CASTSTIRARYFF

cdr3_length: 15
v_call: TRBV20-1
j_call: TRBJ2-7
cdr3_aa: CSARDLNRGLYEQYF

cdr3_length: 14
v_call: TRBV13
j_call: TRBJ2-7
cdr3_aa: CASSRAGTFYEQYF

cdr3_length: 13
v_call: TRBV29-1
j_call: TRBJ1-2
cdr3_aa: CSVGAGGARGYTF

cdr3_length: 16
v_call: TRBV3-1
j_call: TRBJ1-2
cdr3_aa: CASSQDLRTGFYGYTF

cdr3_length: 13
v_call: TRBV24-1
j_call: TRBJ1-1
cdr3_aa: CATSRTGTGEAFF

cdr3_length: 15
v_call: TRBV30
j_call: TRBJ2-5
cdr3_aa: CAWSVRGGVQETQYF

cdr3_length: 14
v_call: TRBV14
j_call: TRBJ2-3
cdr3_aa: CASSRGLMTDTQYF

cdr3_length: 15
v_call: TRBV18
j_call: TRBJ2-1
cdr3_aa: CASSPGLAVDGVQFF